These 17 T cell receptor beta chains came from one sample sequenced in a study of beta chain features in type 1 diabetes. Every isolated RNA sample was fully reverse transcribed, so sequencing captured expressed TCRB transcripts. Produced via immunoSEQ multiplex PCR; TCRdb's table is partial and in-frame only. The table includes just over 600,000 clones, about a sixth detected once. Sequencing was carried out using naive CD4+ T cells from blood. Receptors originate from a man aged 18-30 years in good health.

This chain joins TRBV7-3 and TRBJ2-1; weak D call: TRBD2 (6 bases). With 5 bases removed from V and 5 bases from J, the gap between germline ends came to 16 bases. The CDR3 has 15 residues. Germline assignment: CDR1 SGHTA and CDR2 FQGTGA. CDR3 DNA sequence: TGTGCCAGCAGCGTTAGCGTCGCGGGGAACAATGAGCAGTTCTTC. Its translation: CASSVSVAGNNEQFF.

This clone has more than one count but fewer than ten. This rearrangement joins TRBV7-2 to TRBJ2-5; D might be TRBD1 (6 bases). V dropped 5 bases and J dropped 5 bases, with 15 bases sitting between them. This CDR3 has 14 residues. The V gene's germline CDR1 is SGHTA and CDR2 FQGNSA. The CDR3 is CASSLKTGPETQYF. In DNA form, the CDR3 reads TGTGCCAGCAGCCTAAAAACAGGGCCGGAGACCCAGTACTTC.

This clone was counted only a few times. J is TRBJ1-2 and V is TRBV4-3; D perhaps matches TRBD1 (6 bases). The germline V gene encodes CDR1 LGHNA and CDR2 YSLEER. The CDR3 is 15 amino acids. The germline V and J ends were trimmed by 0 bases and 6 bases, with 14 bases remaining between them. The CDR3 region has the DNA TGCGCCAGCAGCCAAGATGAAAGGGGGTCGGATGGCTACACCTTC. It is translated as CASSQDERGSDGYTF.

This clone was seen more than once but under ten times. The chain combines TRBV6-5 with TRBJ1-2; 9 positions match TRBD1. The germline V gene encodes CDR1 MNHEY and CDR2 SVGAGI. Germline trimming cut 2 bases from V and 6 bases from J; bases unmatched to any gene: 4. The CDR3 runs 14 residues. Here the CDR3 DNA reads TGTGCCAGCAGTTACCCGACAGGGGGAGATGGCTACACCTTC. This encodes CASSYPTGGDGYTF.

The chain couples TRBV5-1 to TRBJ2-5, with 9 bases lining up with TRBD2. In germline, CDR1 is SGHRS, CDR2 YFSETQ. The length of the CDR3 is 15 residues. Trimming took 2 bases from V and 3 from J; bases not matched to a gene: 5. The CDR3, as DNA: TGCGCCAGCAGCTTAAGAGCGGGGGGCGAAGAGACCCAGTACTTC. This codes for CASSLRAGGEETQYF.

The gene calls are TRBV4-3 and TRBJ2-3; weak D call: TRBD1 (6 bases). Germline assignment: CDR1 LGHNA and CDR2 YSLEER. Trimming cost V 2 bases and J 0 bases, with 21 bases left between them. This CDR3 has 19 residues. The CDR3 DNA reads TGCGCCAGCAGCCAACACGGATTTAGGGGGATCTCTAGCACAGATACGCAGTATTTT. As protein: CASSQHGFRGISSTDTQYF.

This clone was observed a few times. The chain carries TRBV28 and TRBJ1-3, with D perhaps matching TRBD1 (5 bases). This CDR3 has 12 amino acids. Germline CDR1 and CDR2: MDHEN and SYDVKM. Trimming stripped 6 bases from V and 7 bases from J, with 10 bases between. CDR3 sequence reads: CASRGPGNTIYF. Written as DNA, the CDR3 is TGTGCCAGCAGGGGACCAGGGAACACCATATATTTT.

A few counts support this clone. CDR3 residues: CASSLVYGHITGELFF. Here the CDR3 DNA reads TGTGCCAGCAGCTTAGTATATGGACATATCACCGGGGAGCTGTTTTTT. The J gene is TRBJ2-2, the V gene TRBV7-2; D is perhaps TRBD1 (5 bases). CDR1 is SGHTA, CDR2 FQGNSA, per germline. V lost 1 base and J lost 4, with 13 bases in between. This CDR3 contains 16 residues.

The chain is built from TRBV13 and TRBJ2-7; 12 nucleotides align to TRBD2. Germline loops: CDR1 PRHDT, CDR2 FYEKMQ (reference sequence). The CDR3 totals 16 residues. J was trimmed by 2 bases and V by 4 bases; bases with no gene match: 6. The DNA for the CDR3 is TGTGCCAGCAGCTCCCTGGGACTAGCGGGCACCTACGAGCAGTACTTC. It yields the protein CASSSLGLAGTYEQYF.

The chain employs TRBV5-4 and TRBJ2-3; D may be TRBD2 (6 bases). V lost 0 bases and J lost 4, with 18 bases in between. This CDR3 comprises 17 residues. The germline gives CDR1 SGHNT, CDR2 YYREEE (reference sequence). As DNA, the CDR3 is TGTGCCAGCAGCTTGGGCGGAGGAGGGAGGACGCCAGATACGCAGTATTTT. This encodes CASSLGGGGRTPDTQYF.

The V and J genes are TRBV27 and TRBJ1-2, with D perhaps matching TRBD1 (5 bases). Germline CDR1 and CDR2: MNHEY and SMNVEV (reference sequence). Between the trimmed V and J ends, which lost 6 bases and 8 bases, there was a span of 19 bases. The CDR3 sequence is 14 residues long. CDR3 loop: CASRSSGTAFGYTF. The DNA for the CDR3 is TGTGCCAGCAGGTCCTCAGGGACTGCGTTCGGCTACACCTTC.

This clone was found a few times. The CDR3 DNA reads TGCGCCAGCAGCGTGAAAAGCCCGACAGGGAACGAGCAGTACTTC. It is translated as CASSVKSPTGNEQYF. The chain employs TRBV5-1 and TRBJ2-7; 7 nucleotides line up with TRBD1. This CDR3 is 15 amino acids long. Losses at the gene ends were 4 bases for V and 5 bases for J; bases not matched to a gene: 12. The V gene's germline CDR1 is SGHRS and CDR2 YFSETQ. Using reference TRBV5-1 and TRBJ2-7 for the parts outside the CDR3, the full variable domain is KAGVTQTPRYLIKTRGQQVTLSCSPISGHRSVSWYQQTPGQGLQFLFEYFSETQRNKGNFPGRFSGRQFSNSRSEMNVSTLELGDSALYLCASSVKSPTGNEQYFGPGTRLTVT.

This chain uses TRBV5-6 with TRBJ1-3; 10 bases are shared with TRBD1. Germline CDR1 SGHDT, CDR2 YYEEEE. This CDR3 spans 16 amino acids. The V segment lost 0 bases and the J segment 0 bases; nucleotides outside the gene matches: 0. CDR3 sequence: CASSLGTGGSGNTIYF. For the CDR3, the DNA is TGTGCCAGCAGCTTGGGGACAGGGGGCTCTGGAAACACCATATATTTT.

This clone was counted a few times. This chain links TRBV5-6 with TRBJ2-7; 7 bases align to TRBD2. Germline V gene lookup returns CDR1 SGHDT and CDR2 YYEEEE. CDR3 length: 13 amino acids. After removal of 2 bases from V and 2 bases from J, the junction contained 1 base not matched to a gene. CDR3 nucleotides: TGTGCCAGCAGCTTAGGGACTACCTACGAGCAGTACTTC. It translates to CASSLGTTYEQYF.

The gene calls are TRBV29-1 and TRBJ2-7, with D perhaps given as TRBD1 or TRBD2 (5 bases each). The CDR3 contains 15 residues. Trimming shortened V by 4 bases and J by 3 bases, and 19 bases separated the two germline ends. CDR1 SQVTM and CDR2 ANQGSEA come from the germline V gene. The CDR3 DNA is TGCAGCGTTGCCGGGACGGCAGAGAATGGCTACGAGCAGTACTTC. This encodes CSVAGTAENGYEQYF.

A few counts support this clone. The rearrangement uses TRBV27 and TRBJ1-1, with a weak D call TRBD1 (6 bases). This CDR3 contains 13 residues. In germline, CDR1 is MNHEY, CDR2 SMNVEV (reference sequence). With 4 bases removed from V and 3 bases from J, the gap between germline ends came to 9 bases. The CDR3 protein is CASSYREDTEAFF. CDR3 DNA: TGTGCCAGCAGTTACAGGGAGGACACTGAAGCTTTCTTT.

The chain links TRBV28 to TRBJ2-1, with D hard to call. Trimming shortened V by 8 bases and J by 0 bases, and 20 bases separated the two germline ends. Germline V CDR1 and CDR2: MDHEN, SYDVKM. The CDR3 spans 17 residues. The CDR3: CASLDLIAASSYNEQFF. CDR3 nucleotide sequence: TGTGCCAGCCTCGACCTGATTGCCGCCTCCTCCTACAATGAGCAGTTCTTC.